A selection of T cell receptor beta chains follows, all from one sample in a study of blood T cell repertoires in COVID-19. Sequencing was performed with immunoSEQ multiplex PCR; in TCRdb, only in-frame clones are kept and a portion is missing. The table has almost 400,000 clones, more than 70% seen once. The sample was peripheral blood. The receptor source for this set is a woman between 55 and 75 years old with COVID-19, enrolled during active disease. Each CDR3 is given with its conserved first and last residue. D genes are given only for firm matches. Expanded clones get a size class; other rows say once, few or many, or leave the size out.

.	.	TRBV5-1	TRBJ1-1	TGCGCCAGCAGCGTAGGGGTGTTTAGTTACACTGAAGCTTTCTTT	CASSVGVFSYTEAFF
TRBD2	once	TRBV28	TRBJ2-7	TGTGCCAGCAGCGTGACTAGCGGGGTTTACGAGCAGTACTTC	CASSVTSGVYEQYF
TRBD2	.	TRBV9	TRBJ2-5	TGTGCCAGCAGCACCCGACTAGCGGGGGGTCAAGAGACCCAGTACTTC	CASSTRLAGGQETQYF
.	.	TRBV14	TRBJ1-1	TGTGCCAGCAGCCAAACTATTACAGGGATTGTGGACGCTTTCTTT	CASSQTITGIVDAFF
.	.	TRBV20-1	TRBJ1-2	TGCAGTGCTAGTATTCGGGGGGCAGGGTATGGCTACACCTTC	CSASIRGAGYGYTF
.	.	TRBV4-1	TRBJ1-1	TGCGCCAGCAGCCAGGGACTGCCGGGATCCACTGAAGCTTTCTTT	CASSQGLPGSTEAFF
.	.	TRBV7-3	TRBJ2-2	TGTGCCAGCAGCTTAATCTCAGGGGCGGGCACCGGGGAGCTGTTTTTT	CASSLISGAGTGELFF
.	.	TRBV9	TRBJ2-2	TGTGCCAGCAGCGTAGTCCGCACCGGGGAGCTGTTTTTT	CASSVVRTGELFF
TRBD1	once	TRBV7-3	TRBJ1-5	TGTGCCAGCAGCCCGCGACAGGGGATTAGCAATCAGCCCCAGCATTTT	CASSPRQGISNQPQHF
.	.	TRBV12-3/TRBV12-4	TRBJ1-1	TGTGCCAGCAGTCCAGGGGTACCTGAAGCTTTCTTT	CASSPGVPEAFF
.	.	TRBV19	TRBJ1-2	TGTGCCAGTAGTAGATTTCGAGAGGAAGCCAGACTCTATGGCTACACCTTC	CASSRFREEARLYGYTF
.	.	TRBV19	TRBJ1-5	TGTGCCACCGACCCGGGACAAGTTAGCAATCAGCCCCAGCATTTT	CATDPGQVSNQPQHF
.	many	TRBV6-5	TRBJ2-2	TGTGCCAGCAGTTACTCCCACGGTCCCACCGGGGAGCTGTTTTTT	CASSYSHGPTGELFF
.	.	TRBV14	TRBJ1-1	TGTGCCAGCAGCCAAGATGCAGGGTTTAACACTGAAGCTTTCTTT	CASSQDAGFNTEAFF
.	.	TRBV9	TRBJ1-2	TGTGCCAGCAGCCCCTTTGGACAGCCTAACTATGGCTACACCTTC	CASSPFGQPNYGYTF
.	many	TRBV28	TRBJ1-2	TGTGCCAGCAGTTTTAAGGGGCCCAGCTATGGCTACACCTTC	CASSFKGPSYGYTF
.	.	TRBV4-1	TRBJ1-2	TGCGCCAGCAGCCAAGATCCAGGGTTGAGATCCTATGGCTACACCTTC	CASSQDPGLRSYGYTF
TRBD1	.	TRBV7-9	TRBJ1-1	TGTGCCAGCAGCTTAGTGGGGACAGGGGGCTCTGAAGCTTTCTTT	CASSLVGTGGSEAFF
.	.	TRBV28	TRBJ2-5	TGTGCCAGCAGACCCCCCCGGGGTAGAGAGACCCAGTACTTC	CASRPPRGRETQYF
TRBD1	.	TRBV6-5	TRBJ1-2	TGTGCCAGCAGTCTGAGGACAGGGACCAACTATGGCTACACCTTC	CASSLRTGTNYGYTF
TRBD1	.	TRBV6-1	TRBJ1-2	TGTGCCAGCAGCGAACAGGGGATAAACGGCTACACCTTC	CASSEQGINGYTF
TRBD1	.	TRBV5-1	TRBJ2-1	TGCGCCAGCAGCATGGACAGGGGGCCGTTTCAGCAGTTCTTC	CASSMDRGPFQQFF
.	few	TRBV5-1	TRBJ2-7	TGCGCCAGCAGACCAGGGAAAGAGGCTCGCGAGCAGTACTTC	CASRPGKEAREQYF
.	.	TRBV7-9	TRBJ2-3	TGTGCCAGCAGCTTAGACCAGGGATCAGATACGCAGTATTTT	CASSLDQGSDTQYF
.	.	TRBV13	TRBJ1-1	TGTGCCAGCAGCGAGGAGGGGATGAACACTGAAGCTTTCTTT	CASSEEGMNTEAFF
.	few	TRBV7-8	TRBJ1-5	TGTGCCACCTCAGAGAGGTCGAAAGAGAGCAATCAGCCCCAGCATTTT	CATSERSKESNQPQHF
TRBD1	once	TRBV5-1	TRBJ2-5	TGCGCCAGCAGCTTGGTGGGGACAGGGGGCGGAGAGACCCAGTACTTC	CASSLVGTGGGETQYF
.	.	TRBV6-2/TRBV6-3	TRBJ1-5	TGTGCCAGCAGTTATTCCGTTAGCAATCAGCCCCAGCATTTT	CASSYSVSNQPQHF
.	.	TRBV4-1	TRBJ2-1	TGCGCCAGCAGCCAAGAAACATCGACGGGCTACAATGAGCAGTTCTTC	CASSQETSTGYNEQFF
.	.	TRBV7-2	TRBJ1-1	TGTGCCAGTTTCCATGGGGTGAGAGGGACTGAAGCTTTCTTT	CASFHGVRGTEAFF
TRBD1	.	TRBV24-1	TRBJ2-1	TGTGCCACCAGTGGAAAGACCGGGACAGGGACCAATGAGCAGTTCTTC	CATSGKTGTGTNEQFF
.	.	TRBV7-3	TRBJ1-3	TGTGCCAGCAGCTTTAGCCCGACAGGTGGAAACACCATATATTTT	CASSFSPTGGNTIYF
TRBD2	.	TRBV27	TRBJ2-3	TGTGCCAGCAGTTCGTTGACTAGCGGGGGGGCGGGCTATACGCAGTATTTT	CASSSLTSGGAGYTQYF
.	.	TRBV5-4	TRBJ2-5	TGTGCCAGCAGCCCCGCGGGGGAGACCCAGTACTTC	CASSPAGETQYF
.	.	TRBV6-6	TRBJ2-5	TGTGCCAGCAGTTACGGAGGGGGCATCCAAGAGACCCAGTACTTC	CASSYGGGIQETQYF
.	.	TRBV25-1	TRBJ2-1	TGTGCCAGCAACAAAGGCGGGGAGGATGAGCAGTTCTTC	CASNKGGEDEQFF
.	.	TRBV6-5	TRBJ1-2	TGTGCCAGCAGTTACTCCAGCCAGCGGGGCTACACCTTC	CASSYSSQRGYTF
TRBD1	.	TRBV24-1	TRBJ2-2	TGTGCCACCAGTGAGTCCGGGACAGTTAACACCGGGGAGCTGTTTTTT	CATSESGTVNTGELFF
.	.	TRBV9	TRBJ1-3	TGTGCCAGCAGCCCTCTCGCGGGGGTTGGAAACACCATATATTTT	CASSPLAGVGNTIYF
TRBD1	.	TRBV11-2	TRBJ1-3	TGTGCCAGCAGCACCTCTAACAGGGGGTCTGGAAACACCATATATTTT	CASSTSNRGSGNTIYF
TRBD1	.	TRBV7-8	TRBJ1-2	TGTGCCAGCAGCTTAGTTGTAGGGGGCGGCTATGGCTACACCTTC	CASSLVVGGGYGYTF
TRBD1	.	TRBV24-1	TRBJ2-3	TGTGCCACCAGTGATCCCGGGACAGGGGGTATCGATACGCAGTATTTT	CATSDPGTGGIDTQYF